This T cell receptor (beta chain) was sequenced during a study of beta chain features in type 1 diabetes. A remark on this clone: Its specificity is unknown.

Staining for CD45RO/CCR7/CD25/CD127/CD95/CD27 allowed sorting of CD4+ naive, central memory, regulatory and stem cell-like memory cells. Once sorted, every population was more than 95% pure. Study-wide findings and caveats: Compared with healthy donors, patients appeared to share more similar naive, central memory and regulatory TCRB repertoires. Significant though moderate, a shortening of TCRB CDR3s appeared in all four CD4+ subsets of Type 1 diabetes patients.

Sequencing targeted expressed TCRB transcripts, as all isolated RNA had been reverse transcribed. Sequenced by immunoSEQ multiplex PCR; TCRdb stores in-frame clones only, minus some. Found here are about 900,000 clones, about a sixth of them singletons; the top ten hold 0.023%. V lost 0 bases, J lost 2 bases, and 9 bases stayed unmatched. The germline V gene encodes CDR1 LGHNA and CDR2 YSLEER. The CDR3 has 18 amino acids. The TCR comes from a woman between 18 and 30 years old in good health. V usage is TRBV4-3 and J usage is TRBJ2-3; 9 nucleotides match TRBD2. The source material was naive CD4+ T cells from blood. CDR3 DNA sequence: TGCGCCAGCAGCCAAGACTCCCAGACTAGCGGACACACAGATACGCAGTATTTT. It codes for CASSQDSQTSGHTDTQYF.